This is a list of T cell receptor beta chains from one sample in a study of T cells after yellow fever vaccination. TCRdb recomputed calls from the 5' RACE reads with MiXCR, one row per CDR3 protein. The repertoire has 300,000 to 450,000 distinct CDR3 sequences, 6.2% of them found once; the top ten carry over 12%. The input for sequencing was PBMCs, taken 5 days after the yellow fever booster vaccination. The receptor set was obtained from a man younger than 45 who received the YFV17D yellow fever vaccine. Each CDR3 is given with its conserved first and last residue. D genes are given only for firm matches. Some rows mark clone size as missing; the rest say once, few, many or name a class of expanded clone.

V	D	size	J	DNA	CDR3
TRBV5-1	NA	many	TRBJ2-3	TGCGCCAGCAGCTTAAAGGGAGGAACAGATACGCAGTATTTT	CASSLKGGTDTQYF
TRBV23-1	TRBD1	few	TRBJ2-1	TGCGCCAGCAGTCGGGACGAAGACAGGGTCGGGTCCTACAATGAGCAGTTCTTC	CASSRDEDRVGSYNEQFF
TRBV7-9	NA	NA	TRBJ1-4	TGTGCCAGCAGCCCAGTGGACGGAGGGGAAAAACTGTTTTTT	CASSPVDGGEKLFF
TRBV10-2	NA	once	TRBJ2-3	TGCGCCAGCGGTGACCCGTCCTTGGGTCAAGATACGCAGTATTTT	CASGDPSLGQDTQYF
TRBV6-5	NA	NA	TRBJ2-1	TGTGCCAGCTCCAAGGGGTATGAGCAGTTCTTC	CASSKGYEQFF
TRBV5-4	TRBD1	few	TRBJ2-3	TGTGCCAGCAGCTCCGGGACAGGGGATTATACGCAGTATTTT	CASSSGTGDYTQYF
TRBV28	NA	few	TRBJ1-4	TGTGCCAGCAGTTTAAAGAGGGCGAGGGGTGAAAAACTGTTTTTT	CASSLKRARGEKLFF
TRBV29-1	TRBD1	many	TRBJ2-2	TGCAGCGTTTGGACAGGGGGGAACACCGGGGAGCTGTTTTTT	CSVWTGGNTGELFF
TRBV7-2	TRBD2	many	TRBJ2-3	TGTGCCAGCAGCTCCACTAGCGGGAGGGCCCTTTATACGCAGTATTTT	CASSSTSGRALYTQYF
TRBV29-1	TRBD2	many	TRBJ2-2	TGCAGCGTTGCGGGCGGGAGGGTCGCGAACACCGGGGAGCTGTTTTTT	CSVAGGRVANTGELFF
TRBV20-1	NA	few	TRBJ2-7	TGCAGTGCTAGAGCCGATAGAACCATCTACGAGCAGTACTTC	CSARADRTIYEQYF
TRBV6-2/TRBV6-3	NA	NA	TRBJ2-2	TGTGCCAGCAGTCTCTTCAGTGGGGAGAACACCGGGGAGCTGTTTTTT	CASSLFSGENTGELFF
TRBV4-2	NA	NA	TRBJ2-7	TGTGCCAGCAGCCCAAGGGCCAGCTCCTACGAGCAGTACTTC	CASSPRASSYEQYF
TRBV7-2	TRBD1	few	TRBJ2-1	TGTGCCAGCAGTATTTCGGGACAGCCTTACAATGAGCAGTTCTTC	CASSISGQPYNEQFF
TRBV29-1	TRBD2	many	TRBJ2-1	TGCAGCGTCTGGACTAGCGGGATCAACGACAATGAGCAGTTCTTC	CSVWTSGINDNEQFF
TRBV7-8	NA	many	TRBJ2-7	TGTGCCAGCAGCACTTCCGGGACCTCCTACGAGCAGTACTTC	CASSTSGTSYEQYF
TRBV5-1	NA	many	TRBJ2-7	TGCGCCAGCAGTCAACGCGGATCAACAGGGAACGAGCAGTACTTC	CASSQRGSTGNEQYF
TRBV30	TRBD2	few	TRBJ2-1	TGTGCCTGGAGGCCGGGACTAGCGCCCTTTAATGAGCAGTTCTTC	CAWRPGLAPFNEQFF
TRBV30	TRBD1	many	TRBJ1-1	TGTGCCTGGACCAGGACAGGTGGAGCTTTCTTT	CAWTRTGGAFF
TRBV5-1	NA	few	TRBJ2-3	TGCGCCAGCAGCTTGGCCGCCGGAGGGCTCTCAGATACGCAGTATTTT	CASSLAAGGLSDTQYF
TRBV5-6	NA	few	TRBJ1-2	TGTGCCAGCAGCCGCCGGGCCACCGGTGGCTACACCTTC	CASSRRATGGYTF
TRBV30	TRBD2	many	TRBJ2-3	TGTGCCTTGGGGACTAGCGGGAGGCACACAGATACGCAGTATTTT	CALGTSGRHTDTQYF
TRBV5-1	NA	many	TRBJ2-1	TGCGCCAGCAAGGGGACGAATGAGCAGTTCTTC	CASKGTNEQFF
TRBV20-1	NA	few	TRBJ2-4	TGCAGTGCTAGAGACAGTAAAAACATTCAGTACTTC	CSARDSKNIQYF
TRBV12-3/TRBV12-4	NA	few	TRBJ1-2	TGTGCCAGCAGTTTTTCTGAACAAGCTGGCTACACCTTC	CASSFSEQAGYTF
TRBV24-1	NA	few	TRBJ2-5	TGTGCCACCAGTGATCGACAGTCTCAAGAGACCCAGTACTTC	CATSDRQSQETQYF
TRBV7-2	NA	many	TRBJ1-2	TGTGCCAGCAGCCTCTTTGGCGGGCTTAACTATGGCTACACCTTC	CASSLFGGLNYGYTF
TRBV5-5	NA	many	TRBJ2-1	TGTGCCAGCAGCGGCATCAGCTCCTACAATGAGCAGTTCTTC	CASSGISSYNEQFF
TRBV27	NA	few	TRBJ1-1	TGTGCCAGCAGTCCCCCGGTGGGGGCGCTGGGTAGGGGCACTGAAGCTTTCTTT	CASSPPVGALGRGTEAFF
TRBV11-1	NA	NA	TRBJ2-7	TGTGCCAGCAGCCCACAGGATAGACTCAGGGGCCAAACACCATACGAGCAGTACTTC	CASSPQDRLRGQTPYEQYF
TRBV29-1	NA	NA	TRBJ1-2	TGCAGCGTCCGAGACAGACACCCCTATGGCTACACCTTC	CSVRDRHPYGYTF
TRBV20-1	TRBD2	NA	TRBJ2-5	TGCAGTGCTAAAAGGACTAGCGGAAGGTGGGAGACCCAGTACTTC	CSAKRTSGRWETQYF
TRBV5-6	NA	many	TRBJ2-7	TGTGCCAGCAGCTTCGTCGGGCTGAGCTCCTACGAGCAGTACTTC	CASSFVGLSSYEQYF
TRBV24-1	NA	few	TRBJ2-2	TGTGCCACCAGTTCGCCTAACCTCGGGGAGCTGTTTTTT	CATSSPNLGELFF
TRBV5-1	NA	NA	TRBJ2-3	TGCGCCAGCAGCTTGGCCCCAGTGGTTGGCACAGATACGCAGTATTTT	CASSLAPVVGTDTQYF
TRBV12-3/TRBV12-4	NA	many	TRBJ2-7	TGTGCCAGCACTCCTTCGGGCCGGTGGGAATACGAGCAGTACTTC	CASTPSGRWEYEQYF
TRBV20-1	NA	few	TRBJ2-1	TGCAGTGCTCCCTCATCCTCCCCCAATGAGCAGTTCTTC	CSAPSSSPNEQFF
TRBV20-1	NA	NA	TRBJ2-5	TGCAGTGCTAGACTAGCTGGAGGGAAGGAGACCCAGTACTTC	CSARLAGGKETQYF
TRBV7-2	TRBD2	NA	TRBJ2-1	TGTGCCAGCAGTTCCGTATCATACGGGAGGGACAATGAGCAGTTCTTC	CASSSVSYGRDNEQFF
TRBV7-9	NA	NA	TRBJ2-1	TGTGCCAGCAGCTTGGCTCTTCGGGAGTATTGGAATGAGCAGTTCTTC	CASSLALREYWNEQFF
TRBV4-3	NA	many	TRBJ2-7	TGCGCCAGCAGCCAAGGCCCCAGCCGGGGCGAGCAGTACTTC	CASSQGPSRGEQYF
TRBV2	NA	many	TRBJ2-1	TGTGCCAGCAGAGATACTACAGGGTCCCTCGTCCAGTTCTTC	CASRDTTGSLVQFF
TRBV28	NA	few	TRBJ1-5	TGTGCCAGCAGTTTCTCCCACAATCAGCCCCAGCATTTT	CASSFSHNQPQHF
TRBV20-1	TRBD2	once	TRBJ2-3	TGCTGTGCCCGGGGACTAGCGGGAGGACGATCTAGCACAGATACGCAGTATTTT	CCARGLAGGRSSTDTQYF
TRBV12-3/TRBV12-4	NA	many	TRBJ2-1	TGTGCCAGCGGGGGTGAGCAGTTCTTC	CASGGEQFF
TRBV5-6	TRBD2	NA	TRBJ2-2	TGTGCCAGCAGCTTGGTTGGTAGCGGGAGAGAAGACACCGGGGAGCTGTTTTTT	CASSLVGSGREDTGELFF
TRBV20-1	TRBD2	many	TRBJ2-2	TGCAGTGCTCGCTCTGGGCGGGAGTACACCGGGGAGCTGTTTTTT	CSARSGREYTGELFF
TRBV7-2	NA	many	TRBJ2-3	TGTGCCAGCAGCTCCGTCAACACAGATACGCAGTATTTT	CASSSVNTDTQYF
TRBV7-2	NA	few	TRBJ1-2	TGTGCCAGCAGCCCAGACCATTTCGGGTATGGCTACACCTTC	CASSPDHFGYGYTF
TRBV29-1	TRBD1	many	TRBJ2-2	TGCAGCGTGCCCGGGACAGGTGGTCCCGGGGAGCTGTTTTTT	CSVPGTGGPGELFF
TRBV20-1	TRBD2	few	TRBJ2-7	TGCAGTGCTAGAGGGCTAGCGGGAGTGGAGCAGTACTTC	CSARGLAGVEQYF
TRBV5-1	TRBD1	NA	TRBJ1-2	TGCGCCAGCAGCCCGGGACAGGGCCCTTTCTATGGCTACACCTTC	CASSPGQGPFYGYTF
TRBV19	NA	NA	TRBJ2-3	TGTGCCAGTAGTTGGCGTGTCCACACAGATACGCAGTATTTT	CASSWRVHTDTQYF
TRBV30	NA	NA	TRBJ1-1	TGTGCCTGGAGTCCACAGCTGAACACTGAAGCTTTCTTT	CAWSPQLNTEAFF